This T cell receptor (beta chain) was sequenced in a study of blood T cell repertoires in COVID-19 (dated by TCRdb to the early 2020s). Background for the entire study: The collaborator samples originated in the United States, Italy and Spain and spanned the acute and convalescent phases of COVID-19. Samples came from the ongoing ImmuneRACE study (first 160 participants) plus 1,254 subjects from 6 global collaborators. The material from the prospective study consisted of cDNA or gDNA derived from T cells, B-cell-depleted T cells, or PBMCs. Nearly every sample came with metadata listing a de-identified subject ID, COVID-19 status, age in years and sex. The repertoires were released in a freely available public database intended as a resource for research on the immune response to SARS-CoV-2. Where available, HLA class I and class II types were obtained from metadata supplied by the sample provider rather than from assay-based typing. Subjects who had been exposed to COVID-19, were actively infected with it, or had recovered from it provided the deeply sampled blood TCRbeta repertoires that made up the dataset.

Whole blood was collected in K2EDTA tubes by collaborating institutions according to the institutions' own protocols. Collaborator samples were shipped for TCRbeta analysis as frozen whole blood, isolated PBMCs, or DNA extracted from either sample type. Comment on this clone: Its target antigen remains unknown. Base qualities are not provided; no much larger clone lies one nucleotide away.

What the authors observed across the whole study: Clinical and demographic metadata were provided uncurated, with the amount varying by source and participant.

TCRbeta CDR3 regions were amplified from genomic DNA using the immunoSEQ Assay, a bias-controlled multiplex PCR. Per the original workflow: The number of nucleated cells in each sample was estimated by amplification of reference gene primers within the assay. To quantify the absolute abundance of each unique TCRbeta CDR3 rearrangement, sequence reads were collapsed and filtered. For each sample, productive Simpson clonality was calculated as the square root of Simpson's diversity index across productive rearrangements. TCRdb mirrors the immuneACCESS table, restricted to in-frame sequences. Some clones are absent from its copies; in checked studies, under half trace to an unresolved V gene, and the reason for the others is unknown. The V and J calls and clone size are taken from that table; D and trimming were inferred from the DNA. Here the sample has about 160,000 clones; around 90% occur a single time. The ten largest clones represent 18% of the sample.

From a lookup of the germline V gene, CDR1 and CDR2 are MNHNS and SASEGT. Measured from the cysteine to the phenylalanine, the CDR3 is 17 residues long. Only CDR3 DNA is held: 51 bases, read in frame from base 1. The V end gives up 2 bases and the J end 4 bases, leaving 6 bases in the junction not matched to a gene. This clonotype was obtained from a man aged 55 to 69 with active or convalescent COVID-19. The sample comprised peripheral blood. The chain is encoded by TRBV6-1 joined to TRBJ2-1; a stretch of 12 junction bases matches TRBD2. The CDR3 region has the sequence CASSELLAGGPYNEQFF. The DNA sequence is as follows: TGTGCCAGCAGTGAATTGCTAGCGGGAGGGCCATACAATGAGCAGTTCTTC.